The 18 T cell receptor beta chains below all came from one sample that was sequenced in a study of blood T cell repertoires in COVID-19. Generated by immunoSEQ multiplex PCR, the TCRdb table keeps only in-frame clones and is missing some. Altogether tens of thousands of clones are present, more than 90% being singletons, with the ten largest covering roughly 9.8%. Material for sequencing was peripheral blood. These receptors were collected from an elderly woman with acute or convalescent COVID-19.

The gene calls are TRBV10-2 and TRBJ2-7; 7 nucleotides agree with TRBD1. The CDR3 has 14 amino acids. Germline CDR1 is WSHSY and CDR2 is SAAADI. The trim removed 8 bases at V and 2 bases at J, leaving 9 bases unmatched. The CDR3 loop reads CASVGDRTPYEQYF. CDR3 bases: TGCGCCAGCGTCGGGGACAGAACTCCCTACGAGCAGTACTTC.

The rearrangement links TRBV19 to TRBJ2-7, with 10 nucleotides matching TRBD1. V trimming: 10 bases; J trimming: 7 bases; junction bases outside the gene matches: 16. In germline, CDR1 is LNHDA, CDR2 SQIVND (reference sequence). The CDR3 covers 15 residues. The CDR3 region is CANPTIGTGDGEQYF. CDR3 DNA sequence: TGTGCCAATCCCACAATCGGGACAGGGGACGGGGAGCAGTACTTC. Full variable domain (remainder filled in from reference TRBV19 and TRBJ2-7): DGGITQSPKYLFRKEGQNVTLSCEQNLNHDAMYWYRQDPGQGLRLIYYSQIVNDFQKGDIAEGYSVSREKKESFPLTVTSAQKNPTAFYLCANPTIGTGDGEQYFGPGTRLTVT.

The count of this clone is one. The chain combines TRBV15 with TRBJ1-5; D not certain. The CDR3 is 16 amino acids. V dropped 0 bases and J dropped 6 bases, with 15 bases sitting between them. The V gene's germline CDR1 is LNHNV and CDR2 YYDKDF (reference sequence). This chain's CDR3 is CATSREGGLFGQPQHF. The CDR3 DNA reads TGTGCCACCAGCAGAGAGGGCGGACTGTTTGGTCAGCCCCAGCATTTT.

V gene TRBV30 combines with J gene TRBJ1-3; 7 nucleotides agree with TRBD1. Germline assignment: CDR1 GTSNPN and CDR2 SVGIG (reference sequence). The CDR3 spans 16 residues. V gave up 3 bases and J gave up 2 bases; unmatched junction bases: 10. The CDR3 coding sequence is TGTGCCTGGAGACAATATACAGGGGCGGCTGGAAACACCATATATTTT. Translating gives CAWRQYTGAAGNTIYF.

This clone was counted once. The V and J genes are TRBV6-5 and TRBJ1-5, with 7 bases fitting TRBD1. Per germline, CDR1 MNHEY and CDR2 SVGAGI. V lost 6 bases to trimming and J lost 4 bases; unmatched junction nucleotides: 3. This CDR3 spans 13 amino acids. CDR3 in amino acids: CASRTGRNQPQHF. As DNA, the CDR3 is TGTGCCAGCAGGACAGGGCGGAATCAGCCCCAGCATTTT.

This chain uses TRBV5-6 with TRBJ2-7; D possibly corresponds to TRBD2 (7 bases). Trimming took 3 bases from V and 3 from J, leaving 25 bases between them. Per the germline V gene, CDR1 is SGHDT and CDR2 is YYEEEE. This CDR3 has 18 residues. CDR3 DNA: TGTGCCAGCAGCTCCGACACCTATAGGGGGAGGGCCTTCTACGAGCAGTACTTC. This sequence encodes CASSSDTYRGRAFYEQYF.

This chain connects TRBV3-1 (or the pseudogene TRBV3-2) to TRBJ2-7, with unresolved D. Germline values: CDR1 LGHDT, CDR2 YNNKEL (reference sequence). V was cut by 0 bases and J by 0 bases, with 9 bases left in between. The CDR3 runs to 15 residues. In DNA form, the CDR3 reads TGTGCCAGCAGCCAAGATCAGTGGGCCTCCTACGAGCAGTACTTC. Translation gives CASSQDQWASYEQYF.

The chain is built from TRBV5-8 and TRBJ2-3; 8 bases align to TRBD2. The CDR3 has 17 amino acids. In germline, CDR1 is SGHTS, CDR2 YDEGEE. The V gene end was trimmed by 0 bases and the J gene end by 0 bases; junction bases not matched to a gene: 6. This CDR3 reads CASSLDVAGTSTDTQYF. CDR3 DNA sequence: TGTGCCAGCAGCTTGGACGTAGCGGGGACTAGCACAGATACGCAGTATTTT.

This clone was seen only once. This chain connects TRBV5-1 to TRBJ1-2, with TRBD1 matching over 8 bases. Losses at the gene ends were 3 bases for V and 6 bases for J; bases not matched to a gene: 7. Germline V gene data show CDR1 as SGHRS and CDR2 as YFSETQ. CDR3 size: 14 residues. CDR3 region: CASSSQGAGDGYTF. The CDR3 DNA sequence: TGCGCCAGCAGCTCTCAGGGGGCTGGAGATGGCTACACCTTC.

The chain joins TRBV5-1 to TRBJ1-3; the match to TRBD1 covers 7 bases. The germline V gene has CDR1 SGHRS and CDR2 YFSETQ. The CDR3 has 14 residues. V shed 5 bases and J 0 bases; nucleotides not matched to a gene: 2. The CDR3 spells CASRGQISGNTIYF. CDR3 bases: TGCGCCAGCAGGGGACAGATCTCTGGAAACACCATATATTTT.

This clone has only one observation. The rearrangement links TRBV7-2 to TRBJ2-1, with TRBD2 matching over 9 bases. Germline values: CDR1 SGHTA, CDR2 FQGNSA. The CDR3 sequence is 15 residues long. V lost 1 base and J lost 9; bases outside the gene matches: 7. CDR3 region: CASSLVPSGRLEQFF. DNA of the CDR3: TGTGCCAGCAGCTTAGTTCCCAGCGGGAGGCTTGAGCAGTTCTTC.

The chain employs TRBV18 and TRBJ1-4; no reliable D call. CDR3 length equals 16 residues. Trimming took off 6 bases at V and 8 bases at J, with 22 bases between the two ends. The germline V gene encodes CDR1 KGHSH and CDR2 LQKENI. DNA for the CDR3: TGTGCCAGCTCGCAGACCTTTGTCTATGCGGGAGAAAAACTGTTTTTT. Translated: CASSQTFVYAGEKLFF. Full variable domain (remainder filled in from reference TRBV18 and TRBJ1-4): NAGVMQNPRHLVRRRGQEARLRCSPMKGHSHVYWYRQLPEEGLKFMVYLQKENIIDESGMPKERFSAEFPKEGPSILRIQQVVRGDSAAYFCASSQTFVYAGEKLFFGSGTQLSVL.

As for this clone: One junction end does not reproduce the germline sequence, and a read error may be involved. The V call is TRBV3-1 (or the pseudogene TRBV3-2), the J call TRBJ1-1; D not certain. The CDR3 extends over 12 amino acids. The germline V gene has CDR1 LGHDT and CDR2 YNNKEL (reference sequence). The CDR3 sequence: CASSQFNSEAFF. Written as DNA, the CDR3 is TGTGCCAGCAGCCAATTTAACAGTGAAGCTTTCTTT.

The V and J genes are TRBV2 and TRBJ2-6; 7 nucleotides agree with TRBD1. J was trimmed by 3 bases and V by 7 bases; bases with no gene match: 3. Looked up from germline, CDR1 is SNHLY and CDR2 is FYNNEI. The CDR3 is made up of 14 amino acids. The CDR3 DNA reads as TGTGCCAGCAAAGGGACAGTTGGGGCCAACGTCCTGACTTTC. Its translation is CASKGTVGANVLTF.

A single count supports this clone. This chain joins TRBV11-1 and TRBJ2-4; TRBD1 agrees at 9 bases. The CDR3 is 14 residues long. Unmatched junction bases numbered 6, after V lost 4 bases and J lost 8 bases. Germline V gives CDR1 SGHAT, CDR2 FQDESV (reference sequence). CDR3 nucleotides: TGTGCCAGCAGCTCGCCGGGACAGGGAGACATTCAGTACTTC. Translated, it gives CASSSPGQGDIQYF.

The chain employs TRBV6-5 and TRBJ1-2, with D perhaps TRBD1 (6 bases). V was clipped by 0 bases and J by 8 bases, with 16 bases between them. Germline lookup yields CDR1 MNHEY and CDR2 SVGAGI. The CDR3 consists of 15 residues. The CDR3 coding sequence is TGTGCCAGCAGTTACTCGAACTTACAGGGTGGCGGCTACACCTTC. Translating it yields CASSYSNLQGGGYTF.

This chain joins TRBV4-1 and TRBJ2-2, with 8 nucleotides matching TRBD2. With V trimmed by 1 base and J by 5 bases, 6 bases remained unmatched. This CDR3 is 16 amino acids long. Germline CDR1 and CDR2: MGHRA and YSYEKL. The CDR3 region has the DNA TGCGCCAGCAGCCAAGCGGGAGGGCCGGGGACCGGGGAGCTGTTTTTT. Residues: CASSQAGGPGTGELFF.

The gene calls are TRBV30 and TRBJ1-2; D may be TRBD1 (6 bases). The length of the CDR3 is 14 residues. The ends were cut back, 4 bases at V and 4 bases at J, with 16 bases in the middle. The germline CDR1 and CDR2 sequences are GTSNPN and SVGIG (reference sequence). The CDR3 reads CAWTPAGVFYGYTF. CDR3 bases: TGTGCCTGGACTCCTGCAGGGGTTTTCTATGGCTACACCTTC.